Here is one T cell receptor beta chain with its context. The data belong to a study of blood T cell repertoires in COVID-19. Study-wide background: The cDNA or gDNA used as material had been derived from T cells, B-cell-depleted T cells, or PBMCs.

Patients from Seattle were sampled longitudinally, starting during active infection. Source study methods: Reference gene primer amplification yielded estimated nucleated cell counts. Libraries were prepared by immunoSEQ multiplex PCR; TCRdb keeps only in-frame clonotypes and omits some of them. That table supplies the V and J calls and clone size; D and trimming were determined from the DNA. The sample has some 390,000 clones; about 88% are singletons. The V end was cut by 6 bases, the J end by 1 base, with 12 bases between. There are 14 residues in the CDR3. Germline loops: CDR1 MNHEY, CDR2 SVGAGI. Sequenced material: peripheral blood. The receptor comes from a woman aged 40 to 50 with COVID-19, enrolled during active disease. The rearrangement uses TRBV6-5 and TRBJ1-2; D possibly corresponds to TRBD1 (6 bases). CDR3 sequence reads: CASSLTGSNYGYTF. The CDR3 DNA reads TGTGCCAGCAGCCTCACAGGGAGTAACTATGGCTACACCTTC.